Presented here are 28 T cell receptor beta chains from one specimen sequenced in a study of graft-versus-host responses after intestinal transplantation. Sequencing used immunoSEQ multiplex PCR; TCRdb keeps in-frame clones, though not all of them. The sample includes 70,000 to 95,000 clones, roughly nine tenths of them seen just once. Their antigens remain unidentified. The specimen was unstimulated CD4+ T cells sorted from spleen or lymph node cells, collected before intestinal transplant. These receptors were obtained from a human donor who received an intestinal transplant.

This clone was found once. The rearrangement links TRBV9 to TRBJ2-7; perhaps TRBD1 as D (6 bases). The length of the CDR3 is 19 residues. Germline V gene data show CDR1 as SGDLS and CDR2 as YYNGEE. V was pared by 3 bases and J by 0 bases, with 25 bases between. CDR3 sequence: CASSAGPGHVTTFSYEQYF. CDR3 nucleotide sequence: TGTGCCAGCAGCGCCGGACCGGGACACGTTACAACCTTCTCCTACGAGCAGTACTTC.

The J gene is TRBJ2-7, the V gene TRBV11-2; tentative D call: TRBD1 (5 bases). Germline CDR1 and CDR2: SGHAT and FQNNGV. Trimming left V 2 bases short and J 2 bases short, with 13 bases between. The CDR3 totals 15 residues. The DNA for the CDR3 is TGTGCCAGCAGCTTAAAGACAGAACCTACCTACGAGCAGTACTTC. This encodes CASSLKTEPTYEQYF.

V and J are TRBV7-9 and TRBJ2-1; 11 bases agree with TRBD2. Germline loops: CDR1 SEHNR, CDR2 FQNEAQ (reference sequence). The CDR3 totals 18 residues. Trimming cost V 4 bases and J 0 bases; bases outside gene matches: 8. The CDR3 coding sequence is TGTGCCAGCAGCTCCCGACCTAGCGGGGGGAGCTCCTACAATGAGCAGTTCTTC. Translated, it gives CASSSRPSGGSSYNEQFF.

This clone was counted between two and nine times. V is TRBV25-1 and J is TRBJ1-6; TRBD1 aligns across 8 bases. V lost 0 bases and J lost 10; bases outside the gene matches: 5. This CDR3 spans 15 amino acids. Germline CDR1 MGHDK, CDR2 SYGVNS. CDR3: CASSEYVSGGSPLHF. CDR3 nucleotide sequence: TGTGCCAGCAGTGAATATGTGTCAGGGGGCTCACCCCTCCACTTT.

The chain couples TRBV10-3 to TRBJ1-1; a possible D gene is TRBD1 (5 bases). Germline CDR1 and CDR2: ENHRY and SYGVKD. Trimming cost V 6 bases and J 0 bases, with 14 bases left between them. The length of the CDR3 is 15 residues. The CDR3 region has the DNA TGTGCCATCAGGGCGGGGGTATACATGAACACTGAAGCTTTCTTT. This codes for CAIRAGVYMNTEAFF.

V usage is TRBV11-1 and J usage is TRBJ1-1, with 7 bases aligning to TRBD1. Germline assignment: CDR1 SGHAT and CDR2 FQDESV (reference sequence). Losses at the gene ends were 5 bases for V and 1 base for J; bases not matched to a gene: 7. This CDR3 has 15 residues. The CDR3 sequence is CASSVRYRGNTEAFF. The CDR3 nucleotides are TGTGCCAGCAGCGTCAGATACAGGGGGAACACTGAAGCTTTCTTT. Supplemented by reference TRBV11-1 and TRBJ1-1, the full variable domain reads EAEVAQSPRYKITEKSQAVAFWCDPISGHATLYWYRQILGQGPELLVQFQDESVVDDSQLPKDRFSAERLKGVDSTLKIQPAELGDSAMYLCASSVRYRGNTEAFFGQGTRLTVV.

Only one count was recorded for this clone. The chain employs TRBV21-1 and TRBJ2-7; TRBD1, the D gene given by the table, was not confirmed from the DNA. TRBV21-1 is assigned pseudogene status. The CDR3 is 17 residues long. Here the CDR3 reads CASSKVPRQGPSYEQYF. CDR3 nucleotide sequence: TGTGCCAGCAGCAAAGTCCCCCGACAAGGCCCGTCCTACGAGCAGTACTTC.

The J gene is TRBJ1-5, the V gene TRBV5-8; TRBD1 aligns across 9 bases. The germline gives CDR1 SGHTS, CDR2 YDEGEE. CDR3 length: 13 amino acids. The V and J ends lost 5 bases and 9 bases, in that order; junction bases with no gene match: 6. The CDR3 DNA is TGTGCCAGCAGAGAGACAGGGGGAGGGCCCCAGCATTTT. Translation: CASRETGGGPQHF.

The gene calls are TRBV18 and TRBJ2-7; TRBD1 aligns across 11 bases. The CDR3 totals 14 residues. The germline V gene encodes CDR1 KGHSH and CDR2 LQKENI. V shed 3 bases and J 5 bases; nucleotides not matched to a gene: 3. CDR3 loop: CASSPRTGGDEQYF. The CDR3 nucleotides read TGTGCCAGCTCACCGAGGACAGGGGGCGACGAGCAGTACTTC. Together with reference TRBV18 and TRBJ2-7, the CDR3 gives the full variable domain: NAGVMQNPRHLVRRRGQEARLRCSPMKGHSHVYWYRQLPEEGLKFMVYLQKENIIDESGMPKERFSAEFPKEGPSILRIQQVVRGDSAAYFCASSPRTGGDEQYFGPGTRLTVT.

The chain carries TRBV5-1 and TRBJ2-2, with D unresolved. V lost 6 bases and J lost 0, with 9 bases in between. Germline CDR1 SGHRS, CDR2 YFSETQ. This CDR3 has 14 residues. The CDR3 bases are TGCGCCAGCAACACAGCCGCGAACACCGGGGAGCTGTTTTTT. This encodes CASNTAANTGELFF.

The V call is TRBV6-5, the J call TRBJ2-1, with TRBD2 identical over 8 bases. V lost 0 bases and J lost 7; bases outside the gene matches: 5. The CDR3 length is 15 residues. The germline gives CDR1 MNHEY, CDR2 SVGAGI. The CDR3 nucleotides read TGTGCCAGCAGTTACTCTGCGGGGGGCCGGAATGAGCAGTTCTTC. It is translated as CASSYSAGGRNEQFF.

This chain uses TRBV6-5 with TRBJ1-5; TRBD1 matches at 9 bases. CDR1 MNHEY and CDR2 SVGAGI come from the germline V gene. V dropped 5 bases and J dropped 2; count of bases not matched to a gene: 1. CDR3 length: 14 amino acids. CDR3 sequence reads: CASSRTGGNQPQHF. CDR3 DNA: TGTGCCAGCAGTCGGACAGGGGGCAATCAGCCCCAGCATTTT.

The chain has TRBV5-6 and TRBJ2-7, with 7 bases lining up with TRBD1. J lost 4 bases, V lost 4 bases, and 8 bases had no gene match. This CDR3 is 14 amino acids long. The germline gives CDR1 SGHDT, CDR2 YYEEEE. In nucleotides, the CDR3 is TGTGCCAGCAGCGCATTACTACAGGGGTACGAGCAGTACTTC. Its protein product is CASSALLQGYEQYF.

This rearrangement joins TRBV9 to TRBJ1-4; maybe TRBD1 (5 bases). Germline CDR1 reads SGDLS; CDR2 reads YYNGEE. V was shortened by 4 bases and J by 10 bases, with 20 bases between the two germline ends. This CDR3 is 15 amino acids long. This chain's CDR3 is CASSPPGRGPGKLFF. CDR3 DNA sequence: TGTGCCAGCAGCCCCCCAGGGCGGGGTCCGGGAAAACTGTTTTTT.

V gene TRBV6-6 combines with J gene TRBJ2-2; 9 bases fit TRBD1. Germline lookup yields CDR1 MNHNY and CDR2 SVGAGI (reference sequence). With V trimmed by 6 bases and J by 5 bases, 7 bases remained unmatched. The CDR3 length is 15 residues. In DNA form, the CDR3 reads TGTGCCAGCAGCCTAGGACAGGGGAGGACCGGGGAGCTGTTTTTT. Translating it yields CASSLGQGRTGELFF.

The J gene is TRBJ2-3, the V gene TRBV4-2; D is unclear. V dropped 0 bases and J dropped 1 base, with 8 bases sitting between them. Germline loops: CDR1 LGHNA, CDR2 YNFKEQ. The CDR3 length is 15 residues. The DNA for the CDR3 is TGTGCCAGCAGCCAAGAACGGTCCGGCACAGATACGCAGTATTTT. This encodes CASSQERSGTDTQYF.

The CDR3 nucleotides are TGTGCCAGCAGCAAAGCGGCATCAAGGAACACTGAAGCTTTCTTT. It codes for CASSKAASRNTEAFF. The chain is built from TRBV21-1 and TRBJ1-1; TRBD1, the table's D call, was not compared with the DNA. TRBV21-1 is a pseudogene locus. This CDR3 is built from 15 residues.

This chain's CDR3 is CASSNQGAGDEQYF. Here the CDR3 DNA reads TGTGCCAGCAGCAACCAGGGGGCAGGGGACGAGCAGTACTTC. This rearrangement joins TRBV21-1 to TRBJ2-7; no check of the table's D call, TRBD1, against the DNA was made. TRBV21-1 is a pseudogene. This CDR3 is 14 amino acids long.

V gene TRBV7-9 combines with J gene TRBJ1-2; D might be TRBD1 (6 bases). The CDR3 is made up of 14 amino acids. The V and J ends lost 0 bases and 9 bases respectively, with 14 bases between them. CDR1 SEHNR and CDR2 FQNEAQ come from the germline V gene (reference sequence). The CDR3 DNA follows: TGTGCCAGCAGCTTAGCTTCGGGGACATCGAGCTACACCTTC. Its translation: CASSLASGTSSYTF.

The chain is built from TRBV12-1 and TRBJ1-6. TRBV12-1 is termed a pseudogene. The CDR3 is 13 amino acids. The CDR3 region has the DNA TGTGCCAGCAGCTACCGGGCCCGGGGACCCCTCCACTTT. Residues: CASSYRARGPLHF.

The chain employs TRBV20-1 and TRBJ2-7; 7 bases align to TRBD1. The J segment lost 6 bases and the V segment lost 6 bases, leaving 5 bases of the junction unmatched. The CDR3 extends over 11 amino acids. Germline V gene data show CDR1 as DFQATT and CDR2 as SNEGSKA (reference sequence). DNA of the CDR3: TGCAGTGCAGAGACAGGGCTCGAGCAGTACTTC. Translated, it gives CSAETGLEQYF.

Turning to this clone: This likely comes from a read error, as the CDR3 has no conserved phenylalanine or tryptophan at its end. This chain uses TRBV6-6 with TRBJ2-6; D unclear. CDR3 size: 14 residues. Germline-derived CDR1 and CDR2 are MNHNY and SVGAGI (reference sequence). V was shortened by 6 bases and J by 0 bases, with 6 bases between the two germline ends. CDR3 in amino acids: CASRKTSGANVLTL. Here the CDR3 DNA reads TGTGCCAGCAGGAAAACCTCTGGGGCCAACGTCCTGACTCTC.

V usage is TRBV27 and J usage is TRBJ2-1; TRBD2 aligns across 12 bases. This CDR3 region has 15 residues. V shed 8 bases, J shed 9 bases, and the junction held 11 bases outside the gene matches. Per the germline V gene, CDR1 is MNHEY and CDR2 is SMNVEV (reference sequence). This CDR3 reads CASWGLAGGRSEQFF. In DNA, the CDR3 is TGTGCCAGCTGGGGCCTAGCGGGGGGGAGAAGTGAGCAGTTCTTC.

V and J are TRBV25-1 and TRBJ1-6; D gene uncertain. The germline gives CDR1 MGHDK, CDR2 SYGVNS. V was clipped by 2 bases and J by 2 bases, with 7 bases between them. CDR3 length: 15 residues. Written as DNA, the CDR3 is TGTGCCAGCAGTGAAGGGCAGGCCTATAATTCACCCCTCCACTTT. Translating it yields CASSEGQAYNSPLHF.

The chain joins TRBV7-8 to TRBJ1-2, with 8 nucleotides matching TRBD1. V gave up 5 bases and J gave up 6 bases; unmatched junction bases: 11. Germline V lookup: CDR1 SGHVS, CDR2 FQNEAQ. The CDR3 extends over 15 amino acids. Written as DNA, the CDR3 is TGTGCCAGCAGCATAAGACAGGGGTTCCAGAATGGCTACACCTTC. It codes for CASSIRQGFQNGYTF. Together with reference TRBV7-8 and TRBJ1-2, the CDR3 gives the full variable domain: GAGVSQSPRYKVAKRGQDVALRCDPISGHVSLFWYQQALGQGPEFLTYFQNEAQLDKSGLPSDRFFAERPEGSVSTLKIQRTQQEDSAVYLCASSIRQGFQNGYTFGSGTRLTVV.

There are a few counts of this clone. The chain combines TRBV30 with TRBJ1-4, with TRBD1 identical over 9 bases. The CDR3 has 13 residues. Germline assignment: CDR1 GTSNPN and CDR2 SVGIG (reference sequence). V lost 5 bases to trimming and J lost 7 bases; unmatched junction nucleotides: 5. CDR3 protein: CAWGDREGEKLFF. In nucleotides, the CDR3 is TGTGCCTGGGGGGACAGGGAGGGTGAAAAACTGTTTTTT. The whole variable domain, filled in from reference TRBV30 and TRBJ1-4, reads SQTIHQWPATLVQPVGSPLSLECTVEGTSNPNLYWYRQAAGRGLQLLFYSVGIGQISSEVPQNLSASRPQDRQFILSSKKLLLSDSGFYLCAWGDREGEKLFFGSGTQLSVL.

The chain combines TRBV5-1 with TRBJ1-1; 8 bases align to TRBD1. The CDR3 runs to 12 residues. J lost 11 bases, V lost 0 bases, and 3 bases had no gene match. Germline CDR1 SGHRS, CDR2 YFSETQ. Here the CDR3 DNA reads TGCGCCAGCAGCTTGGGGAGGGACAGGGCTTTCTTT. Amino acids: CASSLGRDRAFF.

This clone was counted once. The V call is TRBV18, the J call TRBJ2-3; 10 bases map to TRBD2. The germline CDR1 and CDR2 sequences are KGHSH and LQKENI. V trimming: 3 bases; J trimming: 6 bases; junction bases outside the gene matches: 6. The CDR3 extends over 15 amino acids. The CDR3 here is CASSPSGGARDTQYF. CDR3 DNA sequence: TGTGCCAGCTCACCGAGCGGGGGGGCCCGGGATACGCAGTATTTT.